One sample yielded the 6 T cell receptor beta chains listed below, sequenced in a study of cytomegalovirus exposure and HLA in healthy donors. The PCR contained 60 Vbeta and 13 Jbeta primers. The protocol was immunoSEQ multiplex PCR, while the TCRdb copy is restricted to in-frame clones and leaves out a portion. In the table there are 150,000 to 200,000 clones, over 70% of which are singletons. Source material: PBMCs. The receptors come from a male donor in good health and CMV-seronegative.

The CDR3 spells CASNPGQGVAGELFF. Here the CDR3 DNA reads TGCGCCTCCAACCCGGGACAGGGGGTAGCCGGGGAGCTGTTTTTT. The chain joins TRBV5-1 to TRBJ2-2, with 11 bases matching TRBD1. Germline CDR1 and CDR2: SGHRS and YFSETQ. V shed 10 bases, J shed 6 bases, and the junction held 11 bases outside the gene matches. There are 15 residues in the CDR3.

As DNA, the CDR3 is TGTGCCTGGAACAGGGGCGAAGAGACCCAGTACTTC. It codes for CAWNRGEETQYF. The gene calls are TRBV30 and TRBJ2-5; 7 nucleotides line up with TRBD1. Germline CDR1 is GTSNPN and CDR2 is SVGIG (reference sequence). The CDR3 spans 12 residues. After removal of 4 bases from V and 3 bases from J, the junction contained 2 bases not matched to a gene.

V gene TRBV5-5 combines with J gene TRBJ1-5, with D perhaps TRBD1 (5 bases). Trimming took off 2 bases at V and 9 bases at J, with 15 bases between the two ends. This CDR3 has 14 amino acids. In germline, CDR1 is SGHKS, CDR2 YYEKEE (reference sequence). CDR3 amino acids: CASSLGGTAGPQHF. CDR3 DNA sequence: TGTGCCAGCAGCTTAGGAGGGACGGCGGGGCCCCAGCATTTT.

CDR3 residues: CASSLFDRGRTEAFF. In DNA form, the CDR3 reads TGTGCCAGCAGCTTATTCGACAGGGGGCGGACTGAAGCTTTCTTT. The chain combines TRBV7-2 with TRBJ1-1, with 10 nucleotides matching TRBD1. J gave up 5 bases and V 2 bases, and 5 bases lay outside the gene matches. CDR3 size: 15 residues. Per the germline V gene, CDR1 is SGHTA and CDR2 is FQGNSA.

The CDR3 bases are TGCAGTGTAAACGGACAGACGCTCACAGATACGCAGTATTTT. As protein: CSVNGQTLTDTQYF. This sequence joins TRBV29-1 and TRBJ2-3, with D possibly matching TRBD1 (6 bases). CDR3 length: 14 amino acids. The germline CDR1 and CDR2 sequences are SQVTM and ANQGSEA.

The chain carries TRBV4-1 and TRBJ1-2; 9 bases align to TRBD1. CDR3 length equals 16 residues. Trimming took 3 bases from V and 1 from J; bases not matched to a gene: 6. In germline, CDR1 is MGHRA, CDR2 YSYEKL. The CDR3: CASSQGTGNFNYGYTF. CDR3 bases: TGCGCCAGCAGCCAGGGGACAGGGAATTTTAACTATGGCTACACCTTC.